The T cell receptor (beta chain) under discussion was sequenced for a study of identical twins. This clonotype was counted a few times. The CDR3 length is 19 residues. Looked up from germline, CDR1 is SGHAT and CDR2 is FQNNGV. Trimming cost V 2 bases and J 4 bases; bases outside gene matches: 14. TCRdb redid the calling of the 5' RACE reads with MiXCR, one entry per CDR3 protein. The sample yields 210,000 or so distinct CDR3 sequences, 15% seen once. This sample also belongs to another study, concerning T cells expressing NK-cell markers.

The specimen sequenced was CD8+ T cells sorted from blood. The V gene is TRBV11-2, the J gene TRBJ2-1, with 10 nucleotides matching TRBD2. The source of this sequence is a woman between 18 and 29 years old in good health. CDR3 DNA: TGTGCCAGCAGCTTACTAAGAATAGCGGGGGGACCACCTTACAATGAGCAGTTCTTC. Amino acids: CASSLLRIAGGPPYNEQFF.